This T cell receptor beta chain was captured in a study of long-term antiretroviral therapy in people with HIV. General study findings and limits: On ART adherence, viral resistance or therapy changes, no data were available. ART preceded a rise in diversity that nonetheless stayed lower than in transplant donor controls.

The CDR3 runs 14 residues. V was trimmed by 0 bases and J by 4 bases, leaving 10 bases between them. The germline gives CDR1 MNHEY, CDR2 SVGAGI. Assay version v3.0 of immunoSEQ was used, and it was run at survey level. Each sample had sequencing targeting about 40,000-50,000 T-cell genomes. TCRdb keeps only in-frame clones here, not all; method: immunoSEQ multiplex PCR. Of around 20,000 clones in the sample, around 87% were seen once. To note about this clone: As yet, its antigen is unknown.

The source was unsorted PBMCs, collected roughly 2.7 years after starting antiretroviral therapy. This rearrangement joins TRBV6-5 to TRBJ2-7, with D hard to call. This clonotype was sampled from a woman aged 50 to 65 with HIV. As DNA, the CDR3 is TGTGCCAGCAGTTACTCTGGCTTATCTTACGAGCAGTACTTC. Translated: CASSYSGLSYEQYF.